This passage covers 3 T cell receptor beta chains from one sample sequenced in a study of control samples from healthy donors and cancer patients. Measured with immunoSEQ multiplex PCR; TCRdb has only the in-frame clones, and not every one. The table records over 100,000 clones, about 91% of them present only once. Sequencing was carried out using blood. The receptors were sampled from a man aged 40-49 years in good health.

The chain couples TRBV6-5 to TRBJ1-1; D unclear. CDR3 size: 12 residues. Trimming shortened V by 4 bases and J by 1 base, and 4 bases separated the two germline ends. The germline V gene has CDR1 MNHEY and CDR2 SVGAGI. This CDR3 reads CASSLANTEAFF. DNA of the CDR3: TGTGCCAGCAGTTTAGCGAACACTGAAGCTTTCTTT.

The CDR3 spells CASSIRTGIDHEQYF. DNA of the CDR3: TGTGCCAGTAGTATTAGGACAGGGATCGACCACGAGCAGTACTTC. V gene TRBV19 combines with J gene TRBJ2-7; 8 bases are shared with TRBD1. J was trimmed by 5 bases and V by 3 bases; bases with no gene match: 9. This CDR3 comprises 15 residues. Per the germline V gene, CDR1 is LNHDA and CDR2 is SQIVND (reference sequence).

This sequence joins TRBV4-1 and TRBJ2-1, with D possibly TRBD1 on 5 matching bases. Germline V gene lookup returns CDR1 MGHRA and CDR2 YSYEKL. V lost 0 bases to trimming and J lost 6 bases, with 21 bases between them. There are 18 residues in the CDR3. This chain's CDR3 is CASSQDVFGANRANEQFF. Here the CDR3 DNA reads TGCGCCAGCAGCCAAGATGTTTTTGGGGCCAACCGGGCCAATGAGCAGTTCTTC.